The 5 T cell receptor beta chains presented below share a single source sample, sequenced in a study of blood T cells in healthy people across ages (dated by TCRdb to between 2015 and 2016). The library was prepared using 5' RACE. Reads for this sample came from an Illumina HiSeq 2500. The second PCR ran for roughly 7 to 12 cycles and used a J-beta primer mix along with a sample-barcoded 5' primer. TCRdb reprocessed the public reads (quality trimming at Q25 with fastp, clone calling with MiXCR) and kept in-frame beta chains. Merged by CDR3 protein, the rows form single entries marked with the most common genes and DNA. The sample profile shows about 780,000 distinct CDR3 sequences; roughly 25% of them were found once. The ten largest make up about 3% of the sample. The same sample was also used in a study of T cells of mothers and their children.

Input material: blood. These receptors were taken from a boy under 18 in good health.

The chain links TRBV3-1 to TRBJ2-1, with 7 bases fitting TRBD2. The last part of the DNA fits TRBJ2-7 better; the J call may be wrong. The germline V gene encodes CDR1 LGHDT and CDR2 YNNKEL (reference sequence). The CDR3 runs to 14 residues. The CDR3 is CASSGTSVSYEQYF. The CDR3 nucleotides are TGTGCCAGCAGCGGAACTAGCGTTTCCTACGAGCAGTACTTC.

The table lists this clonotype with a few counts. The chain links TRBV28 to TRBJ2-7; D tentatively reads TRBD1 or TRBD2 (5 bases each). Germline loops: CDR1 MDHEN, CDR2 SYDVKM. Trimming pared 3 bases from V and 0 bases from J, leaving 15 bases between. The CDR3 runs to 16 residues. The CDR3 DNA reads TGTGCCAGCAGTTTTGGGACGGATGCGGGCTCCTACGAGCAGTACTTC. It is translated as CASSFGTDAGSYEQYF.

This clonotype has just a few counts. The chain has TRBV4-1 and TRBJ2-3; unclear D gene. Germline V lookup: CDR1 MGHRA, CDR2 YSYEKL. The CDR3 length is 16 residues. V was cut by 1 base and J by 1 base, with 12 bases left in between. The CDR3 DNA reads as TGCGCCAGCAGCCAAGTTTACCCACAGCGCACAGATACGCAGTATTTT. This sequence encodes CASSQVYPQRTDTQYF.

This chain connects TRBV18 to TRBJ1-1, with D possibly matching TRBD1 (5 bases). Germline V CDR1 and CDR2: KGHSH, LQKENI. The CDR3 consists of 13 residues. Deletions cut 6 bases from V and 0 bases from J, with 8 bases between. In DNA form, the CDR3 reads TGTGCCAGCTCGGGGGACTTGAACACTGAAGCTTTCTTT. The encoded protein is CASSGDLNTEAFF.

The chain couples TRBV12-3 or TRBV12-4 to TRBJ1-2; D is uncertain. V shed 6 bases and J shed 7 bases, with 21 bases lying between them. CDR3 length: 15 residues. For the CDR3, the DNA is TGTGCCAGCAGCCTAGCTCAAGCCGGTTCGGGTGGCTACACCTTC. Translating gives CASSLAQAGSGGYTF.